This T cell receptor beta chain is drawn from a study of a mutant IDH1 vaccine in newly diagnosed glioma. Study-wide context: Vaccine administration was initiated 4-6 weeks following radiotherapy alone, or with temozolomide cycles. Every participant had undergone radiotherapy, temozolomide, or both before, and most underwent both.

Sequencing was performed with immunoSEQ multiplex PCR; in TCRdb, only in-frame clones are kept and a portion is missing. The sample lists some 80,000 clones; approximately 85% were seen once. On this clone: Its cognate antigen is unknown.

The time point denotes: week 23, last vaccination. Topical imiquimod was applied with each vaccine dose, which held 300 ug of mutant IDH1 20-mer peptide. The astrocytomas were IDH1-mutant, ATRX-negative, and WHO grade 3 or 4. V lost 7 bases and J 2 bases, leaving 9 bases between the germline ends. This CDR3 is built from 12 residues. Germline V gene data show CDR1 as SNHLY and CDR2 as FYNNEI. Sequenced here: PBMCs, sampled from a glioma patient whose treatment included an IDH1 peptide vaccine. The chain has TRBV2 and TRBJ2-7; D remains unclear. The sequence was collected from a woman in her fifties or sixties with glioma. CDR3 coding DNA: TGTGCCAGCAAGGACCGTGCCTACGAGCAGTACTTC. It translates to CASKDRAYEQYF.